This TCR beta chain was profiled in a study of radiation and T cells in renal cell carcinoma. Findings of the study overall: Without pretreatment biopsies, baseline tumor clonotype presence was undetermined.

Specified time point: blood 2 weeks post-SBRT. Treatment defined: 15 Gy SBRT to primary tumor, nephrectomy 4 weeks later. Concerning this clone itself: The target antigen is unknown.

Trimming at V came to 4 bases and at J to 4 bases, leaving 7 bases not matched to a gene. CDR3 length: 18 residues. CDR1 is SGDLS and CDR2 is YYNGEE in the germline V gene. Some clones are missing from TCRdb's copy, which holds only in-frame ones; the method was immunoSEQ multiplex PCR. The data contain roughly 130,000 clones, more than 75% of them singletons. This sequence originates from a woman between 65 and 79 years old with renal cell carcinoma. The specimen was blood, collected from a patient whose treatment included radiotherapy and nephrectomy. The chain joins TRBV9 to TRBJ2-2; 16 positions match TRBD2. The CDR3 sequence is CASSPGTSGGGGTGELFF. The CDR3 bases are TGTGCCAGCAGCCCAGGGACTAGCGGGGGGGGTGGCACCGGGGAGCTGTTTTTT.